Presented here are 13 T cell receptor beta chains from one specimen sequenced in a study of blood T cell repertoires in COVID-19. The repertoire was sequenced with immunoSEQ multiplex PCR; TCRdb's copy has only in-frame clones and lacks some. The sample shows about 230,000 clones, more than 65% of them seen only once. Sequencing used peripheral blood. The origin of the receptors is a woman at least 80 years old with acute or convalescent COVID-19.

V gene TRBV5-1 combines with J gene TRBJ2-3, with unresolved D. The CDR3 loop spans 13 amino acids. From germline, CDR1 is SGHRS and CDR2 YFSETQ. The V and J ends lost 2 bases and 2 bases respectively, with 6 bases between them. The CDR3 region has the DNA TGCGCCAGCAGCTTCCCGTACACAGATACGCAGTATTTT. Its translation is CASSFPYTDTQYF.

The chain's CDR3 is CASSLDRDRVHEQYF. In nucleotides, the CDR3 is TGTGCCAGCAGCTTGGACCGGGACAGGGTCCACGAGCAGTACTTC. V and J are TRBV5-6 and TRBJ2-7, with TRBD1 matching 9 bases. Germline CDR1 and CDR2: SGHDT and YYEEEE. There are 15 residues in the CDR3. The trim removed 0 bases at V and 5 bases at J, leaving 6 bases unmatched. Drawing the rest from reference TRBV5-6 and TRBJ2-7, the complete variable domain is DAGVTQSPTHLIKTRGQQVTLRCSPKSGHDTVSWYQQALGQGPQFIFQYYEEEERQRGNFPDRFSGHQFPNYSSELNVNALLLGDSALYLCASSLDRDRVHEQYFGPGTRLTVT.

V usage is TRBV6-5 and J usage is TRBJ1-1, with D possibly TRBD1 on 6 matching bases. The CDR3 is 11 residues long. In germline, CDR1 is MNHEY, CDR2 SVGAGI. The V end lost 2 bases, the J end lost 8 bases, and 6 bases lay between the germline ends. This CDR3 reads CASSYGTEAFF. The CDR3 nucleotides read TGTGCCAGCAGTTACGGGACAGAAGCTTTCTTT.

The chain employs TRBV7-8 and TRBJ1-5; no definite D call. Trimming cost V 1 base and J 7 bases, with 8 bases left between them. The CDR3 covers 13 residues. Per germline, CDR1 SGHVS and CDR2 FQNEAQ. This chain's CDR3 is CASSLDSVQPQHF. In nucleotides, the CDR3 is TGTGCCAGCAGCTTAGACTCGGTCCAGCCCCAGCATTTT.

The chain carries TRBV20-1 and TRBJ1-2, with a possible D match to TRBD1 (6 bases). CDR3 length: 11 residues. The germline gives CDR1 DFQATT, CDR2 SNEGSKA (reference sequence). V dropped 6 bases and J dropped 8 bases, with 13 bases sitting between them. The CDR3 nucleotides are TGCAGTGCCACACAGGGACGCGGCTACACCTTC. Amino acids: CSATQGRGYTF.

The V gene is TRBV27, the J gene TRBJ2-2; tentative D call: TRBD1 (6 bases). Germline CDR1 MNHEY, CDR2 SMNVEV (reference sequence). The CDR3 sequence is 20 residues long. Trimming left V 4 bases short and J 2 bases short, with 26 bases between. The CDR3 DNA reads TGTGCCAGCAGTTCACCAGTCGGCAACCGGGACAAGCTTAACACCGGGGAGCTGTTTTTT. As protein: CASSSPVGNRDKLNTGELFF.

The chain joins TRBV6-5 to TRBJ1-1, with 10 bases lining up with TRBD1. The CDR3 sequence is 13 residues long. Germline V gene sequence: CDR1 MNHEY, CDR2 SVGAGI. V shed 8 bases, J shed 6 bases, and the junction held 6 bases outside the gene matches. The CDR3 here is CASAGTGVSEAFF. CDR3 nucleotides: TGTGCCAGCGCCGGGACAGGGGTCTCTGAAGCTTTCTTT.

This chain uses TRBV7-9 with TRBJ2-1; TRBD2 matches at 10 bases. The ends lost 5 bases at V and 7 bases at J; junction bases unmatched: 11. The length of the CDR3 is 16 residues. Per the germline V gene, CDR1 is SEHNR and CDR2 is FQNEAQ (reference sequence). Here the CDR3 DNA reads TGTGCCAGCAGCACAGGGGGTAGCGGGAGGAAAAATGAGCAGTTCTTC. As protein: CASSTGGSGRKNEQFF.

The genes are TRBV28 and TRBJ2-7; D not certain. The CDR3 consists of 13 residues. The V gene lost 4 bases and the J gene lost 3 bases, with 10 bases spanning the gap. The germline V gene has CDR1 MDHEN and CDR2 SYDVKM. In DNA, the CDR3 is TGTGCCAGCAGTTCCACAGACCTCTACGAGCAGTACTTC. Translation: CASSSTDLYEQYF.

In its sample, this clone was seen a few times. The chain recombines TRBV18 with TRBJ1-1, with 9 bases that match TRBD1. The ends lost 4 bases at V and 3 bases at J; junction bases unmatched: 9. The germline CDR1 and CDR2 sequences are KGHSH and LQKENI. This CDR3 region has 16 residues. The CDR3 region is CASSLTGGNGDTEAFF. As DNA, the CDR3 is TGTGCCAGCTCACTCACAGGGGGCAATGGTGACACTGAAGCTTTCTTT.

The chain uses TRBV7-2 and TRBJ1-3, with D hard to call. Germline V gene lookup returns CDR1 SGHTA and CDR2 FQGNSA. The CDR3 has 15 residues. V lost 1 base and J lost 0, with 7 bases in between. CDR3 in DNA: TGTGCCAGCAGCTTAGGGGCCCTCTCTGGAAACACCATATATTTT. Protein: CASSLGALSGNTIYF.

This chain joins TRBV19 and TRBJ1-4; D is perhaps TRBD1 (5 bases). The germline V gene encodes CDR1 LNHDA and CDR2 SQIVND (reference sequence). V lost 3 bases and J 4 bases, leaving 12 bases between the germline ends. The CDR3 sequence is 15 residues long. The CDR3 sequence is CASSMGRDYNEKLFF. The CDR3 DNA sequence: TGTGCCAGTAGTATGGGTCGGGACTATAATGAAAAACTGTTTTTT.

The J gene is TRBJ2-6, the V gene TRBV21-1; TRBD2 is the table's D call and was not checked against the DNA. TRBV21-1 is a pseudogene locus. CDR3 length: 16 amino acids. The CDR3 DNA reads TGTGCCAGCAGCAAAGGAAGAGGGTCCGGGGCCAACGTCCTGACTTTC. Translation: CASSKGRGSGANVLTF.